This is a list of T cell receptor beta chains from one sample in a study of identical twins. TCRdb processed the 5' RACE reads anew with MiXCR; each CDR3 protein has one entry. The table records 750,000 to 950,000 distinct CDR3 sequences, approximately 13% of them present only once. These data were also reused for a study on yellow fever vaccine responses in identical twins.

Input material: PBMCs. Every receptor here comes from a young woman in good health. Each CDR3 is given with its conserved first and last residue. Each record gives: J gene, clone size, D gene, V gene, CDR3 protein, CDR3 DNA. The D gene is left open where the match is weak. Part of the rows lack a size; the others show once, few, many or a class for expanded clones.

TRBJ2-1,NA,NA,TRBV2,CASSKRGVYNEQFF,TGTGCCAGCAGTAAAAGGGGGGTATACAATGAGCAGTTCTTC
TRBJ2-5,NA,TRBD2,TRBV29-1,CSVGGRIGLAGETQYF,TGCAGCGTTGGGGGCAGGATTGGACTAGCGGGAGAGACCCAGTACTTC
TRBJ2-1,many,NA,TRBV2,CASSVSPRGAENEQFF,TGTGCCAGCAGTGTTAGCCCAAGGGGGGCCGAAAATGAGCAGTTCTTC
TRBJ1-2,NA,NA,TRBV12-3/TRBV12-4,CASSTRKTNYGYTF,TGTGCCAGCAGCACGAGGAAGACGAATTATGGCTACACCTTC
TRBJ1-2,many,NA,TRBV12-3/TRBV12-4,CASSLGPMSYGYTF,TGTGCCAGCAGTTTAGGTCCAATGTCCTATGGCTACACCTTC
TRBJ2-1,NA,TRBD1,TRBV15,CATSYQLVSGGNEQFF,TGTGCCACCAGCTACCAATTGGTCTCAGGGGGCAATGAGCAGTTCTTC
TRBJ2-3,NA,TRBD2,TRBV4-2,CASSQGSGGRSTDTQYF,TGTGCCAGCAGCCAAGGGAGCGGGGGGCGAAGCACAGATACGCAGTATTTT
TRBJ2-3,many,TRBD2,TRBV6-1,CASTPTSGTSFTDTQYF,TGTGCCAGCACCCCAACATCCGGGACTAGCTTCACAGATACGCAGTATTTT
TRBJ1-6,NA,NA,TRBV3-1,CASSPQGNYNSPLHF,TGTGCCAGCAGCCCGCAGGGAAACTATAATTCACCCCTCCACTTT
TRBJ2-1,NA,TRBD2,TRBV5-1,CASSSSRTSGGYNEQFF,TGCGCCAGCAGCTCTTCAAGGACTAGCGGGGGCTACAATGAGCAGTTCTTC
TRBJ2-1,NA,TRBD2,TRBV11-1,CASSSYAGGPSPFGNEQFF,TGTGCCAGCAGCAGCTATGCGGGGGGGCCTTCCCCCTTTGGGAATGAGCAGTTCTTC
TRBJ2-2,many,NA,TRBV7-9,CASSLVDTGELFF,TGTGCCAGCAGCTTAGTTGACACCGGGGAGCTGTTTTTT
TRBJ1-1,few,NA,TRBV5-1,CASSWESMNTEAFF,TGCGCCAGCAGCTGGGAGTCGATGAACACTGAAGCTTTCTTT
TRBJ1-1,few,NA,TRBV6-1,CASSALTGLGTEAFF,TGTGCCAGCAGTGCCCTCACAGGGTTAGGCACTGAAGCTTTCTTT
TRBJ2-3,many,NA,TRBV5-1,CASSFGYTDTQYF,TGCGCCAGCAGCTTTGGCTACACAGATACGCAGTATTTT
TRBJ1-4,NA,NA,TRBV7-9,CASSFRGSNEKLFF,TGTGCCAGCAGCTTCCGGGGCTCTAATGAAAAACTGTTTTTT
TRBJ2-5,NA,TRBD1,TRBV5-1,CASGDQGVVQETQYF,TGCGCCAGCGGAGACCAGGGGGTAGTTCAAGAGACCCAGTACTTC
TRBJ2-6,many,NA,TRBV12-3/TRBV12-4,CASGSSSGANVLTF,TGTGCCAGTGGATCGAGCTCTGGGGCCAACGTCCTGACTTTC
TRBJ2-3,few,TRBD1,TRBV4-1,CASSQETGQAPDTQYF,TGCGCCAGCAGCCAAGAGACGGGACAGGCCCCAGATACGCAGTATTTT
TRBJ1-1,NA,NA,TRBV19,CASSASTTGEAFF,TGTGCCAGTAGCGCCTCGACCACTGGTGAAGCTTTCTTT
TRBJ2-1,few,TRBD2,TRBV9,CASSVLWERGNEQFF,TGTGCCAGCAGCGTATTGTGGGAGCGGGGCAATGAGCAGTTCTTC
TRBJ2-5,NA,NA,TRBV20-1,CSATQFARVRGLQETQYF,TGCAGTGCTACCCAATTCGCGCGAGTAAGAGGCCTCCAAGAGACCCAGTACTTC
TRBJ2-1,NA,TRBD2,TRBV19,CASSRLAGDPSYNEQFF,TGTGCCAGTAGTCGACTAGCGGGAGACCCCTCCTACAATGAGCAGTTCTTC
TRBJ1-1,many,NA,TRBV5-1,CASSRPNTEAFF,TGCGCCAGCAGCCGACCTAACACTGAAGCTTTCTTT
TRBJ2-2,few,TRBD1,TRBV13,CASSGWTGATGELFF,TGTGCCAGCAGCGGTTGGACAGGGGCCACCGGGGAGCTGTTTTTT
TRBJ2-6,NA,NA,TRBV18,CASSPKILNSGANVLTF,TGTGCCAGCTCTCCCAAAATTCTCAACTCTGGGGCCAACGTCCTGACTTTC
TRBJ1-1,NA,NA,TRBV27,CASSVGWANTEAFF,TGTGCCAGCAGTGTCGGGTGGGCGAACACTGAAGCTTTCTTT
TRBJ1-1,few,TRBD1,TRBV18,CASSPLIRTGKDTEAFF,TGTGCCAGCTCACCACTAATTCGGACAGGGAAGGACACTGAAGCTTTCTTT
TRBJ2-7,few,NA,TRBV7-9,CASSSLEGSYEQYF,TGTGCCAGCAGCTCCCTGGAGGGCTCCTACGAGCAGTACTTC
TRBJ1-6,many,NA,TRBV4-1,CASSQEDNPGQPLHF,TGCGCCAGCAGCCAAGAGGACAACCCGGGACAACCCCTCCACTTT
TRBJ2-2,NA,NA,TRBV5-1,CASSLESRVAGELFF,TGCGCCAGCAGCTTGGAATCCAGGGTGGCCGGGGAGCTGTTTTTT